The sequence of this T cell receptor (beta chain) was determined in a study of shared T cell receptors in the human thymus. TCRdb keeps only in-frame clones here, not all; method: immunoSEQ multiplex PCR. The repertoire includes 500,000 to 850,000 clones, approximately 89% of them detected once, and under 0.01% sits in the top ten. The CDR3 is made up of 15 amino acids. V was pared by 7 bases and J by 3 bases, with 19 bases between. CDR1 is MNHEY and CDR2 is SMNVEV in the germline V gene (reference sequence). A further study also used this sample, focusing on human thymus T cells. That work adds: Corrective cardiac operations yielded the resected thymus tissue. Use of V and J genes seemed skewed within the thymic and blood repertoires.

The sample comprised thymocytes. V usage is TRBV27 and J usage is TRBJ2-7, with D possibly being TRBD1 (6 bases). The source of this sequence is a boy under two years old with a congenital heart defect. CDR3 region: CASKIGGASFYEQYF. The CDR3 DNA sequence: TGTGCCAGCAAGATAGGGGGAGCCTCCTTCTACGAGCAGTACTTC.